The TCR beta chain described here comes from a study of cytomegalovirus exposure and HLA in healthy donors. Study in general: Early released data had about 85 million unique TCRs, all coming from HLA-typed donors. Findings and limits, study-wide: In a later analysis, HLA-associated beta chains showed higher expansion and lower generation probabilities than comparable chains. In an earlier analysis, in under 700 donors, most V segments appeared productive either ~87% or ~30% of the time.

Use of 60 Vbeta and 13 Jbeta primers characterized the PCR. This table comes from immunoSEQ multiplex PCR, and its TCRdb copy is limited to in-frame clones, with some not included. Here the sample spans about 110,000 clones, 65% to 90% being singletons. With 1 base removed from V and 6 bases from J, the gap between germline ends came to 12 bases. Germline V gene data show CDR1 as SEHNR and CDR2 as FQNEAQ (reference sequence). This CDR3 region has 14 residues. Every donor was a healthy person donating bone marrow. Only a few counts were recorded for this clone. What it binds is not known. Sequencing was done on a sample of PBMCs. This TCR came from a young woman in good health and CMV-seronegative. The V gene is TRBV7-9, the J gene TRBJ1-1; TRBD1 is a possible D gene (5 bases). DNA of the CDR3: TGTGCCAGCAGCTTAGAGGGGAACGGAGCTGAAGCTTTCTTT. This codes for CASSLEGNGAEAFF.